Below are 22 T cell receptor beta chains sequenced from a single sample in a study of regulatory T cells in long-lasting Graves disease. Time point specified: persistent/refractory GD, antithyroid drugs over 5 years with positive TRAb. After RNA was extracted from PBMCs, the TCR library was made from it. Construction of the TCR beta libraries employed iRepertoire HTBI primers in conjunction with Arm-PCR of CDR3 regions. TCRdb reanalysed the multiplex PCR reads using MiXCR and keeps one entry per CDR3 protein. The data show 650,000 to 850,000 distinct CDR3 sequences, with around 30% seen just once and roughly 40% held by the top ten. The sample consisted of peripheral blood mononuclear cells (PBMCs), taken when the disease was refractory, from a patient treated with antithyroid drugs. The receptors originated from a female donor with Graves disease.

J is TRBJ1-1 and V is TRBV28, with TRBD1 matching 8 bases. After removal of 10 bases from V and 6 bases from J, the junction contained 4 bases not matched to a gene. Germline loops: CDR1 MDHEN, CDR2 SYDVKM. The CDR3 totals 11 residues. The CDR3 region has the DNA TGTGCCATCCAGGGGGCCGCTGAAGCTTTCTTT. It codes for CAIQGAAEAFF.

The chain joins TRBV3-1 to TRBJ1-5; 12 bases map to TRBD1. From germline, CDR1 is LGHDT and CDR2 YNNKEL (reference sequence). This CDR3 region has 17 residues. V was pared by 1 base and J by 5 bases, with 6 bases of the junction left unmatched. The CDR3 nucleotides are TGTGCCAGCAGCCAAGGCCGGGACAGGGGGCCTGATCAGCCCCAGCATTTT. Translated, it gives CASSQGRDRGPDQPQHF.

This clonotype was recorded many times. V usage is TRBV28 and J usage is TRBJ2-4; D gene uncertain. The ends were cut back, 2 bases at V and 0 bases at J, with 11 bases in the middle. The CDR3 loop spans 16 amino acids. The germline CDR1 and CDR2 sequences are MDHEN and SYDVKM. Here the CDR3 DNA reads TGTGCCAGCAGTTTAGGTGGGCAGCTAGCCAAAAACATTCAGTACTTC. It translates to CASSLGGQLAKNIQYF.

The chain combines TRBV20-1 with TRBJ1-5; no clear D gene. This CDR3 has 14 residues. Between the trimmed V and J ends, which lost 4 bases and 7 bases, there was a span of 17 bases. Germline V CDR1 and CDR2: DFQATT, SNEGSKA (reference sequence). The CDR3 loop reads CSAKDIRWEQPQHF. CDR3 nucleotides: TGCAGTGCTAAAGACATAAGGTGGGAGCAGCCCCAGCATTTT.

The CDR3 here is CASSEGGIAEAFF. The CDR3 nucleotides read TGCGCCAGCAGTGAAGGTGGGATCGCTGAAGCTTTCTTT. The chain uses TRBV10-1 and TRBJ1-1; D call uncertain. Trimming removed 3 bases at V and 6 bases at J, with 11 bases between. The CDR3 sequence is 13 residues long. CDR1 and CDR2 from the germline V gene are WNHNN and SYGVQD (reference sequence).

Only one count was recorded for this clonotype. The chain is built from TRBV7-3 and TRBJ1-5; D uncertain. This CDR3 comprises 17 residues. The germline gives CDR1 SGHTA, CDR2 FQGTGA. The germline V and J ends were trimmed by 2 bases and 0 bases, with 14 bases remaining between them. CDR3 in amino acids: CASSLVWQDHSNQPQHF. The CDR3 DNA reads TGTGCCAGCAGCTTAGTTTGGCAGGATCATAGCAATCAGCCCCAGCATTTT.

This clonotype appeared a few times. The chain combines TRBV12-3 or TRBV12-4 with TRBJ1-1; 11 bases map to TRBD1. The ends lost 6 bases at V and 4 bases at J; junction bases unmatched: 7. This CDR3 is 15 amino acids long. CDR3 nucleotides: TGTGCCAGCAGCCCCTGGGACAGGGGGGCCACTGAAGCTTTCTTT. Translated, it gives CASSPWDRGATEAFF.

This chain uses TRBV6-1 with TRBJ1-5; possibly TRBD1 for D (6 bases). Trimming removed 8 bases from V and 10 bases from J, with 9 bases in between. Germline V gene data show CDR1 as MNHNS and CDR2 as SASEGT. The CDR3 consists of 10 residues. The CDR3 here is CASGGQPQHF. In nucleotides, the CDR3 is TGTGCCAGCGGGGGACAACCCCAGCATTTT.

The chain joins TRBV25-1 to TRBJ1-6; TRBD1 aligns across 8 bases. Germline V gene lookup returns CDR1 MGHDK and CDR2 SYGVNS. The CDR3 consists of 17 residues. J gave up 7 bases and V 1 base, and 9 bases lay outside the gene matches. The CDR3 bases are TGTGCCAGCAGTGAATGGGCAGGGGGCGCCGAAAATTCACCCCTCCACTTT. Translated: CASSEWAGGAENSPLHF.

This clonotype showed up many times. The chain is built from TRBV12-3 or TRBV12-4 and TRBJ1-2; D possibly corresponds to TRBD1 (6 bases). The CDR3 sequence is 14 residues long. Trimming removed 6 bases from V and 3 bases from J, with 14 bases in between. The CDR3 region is CASRPTGPDYGYTF. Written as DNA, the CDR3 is TGTGCCAGCAGGCCAACAGGGCCTGACTATGGCTACACCTTC.

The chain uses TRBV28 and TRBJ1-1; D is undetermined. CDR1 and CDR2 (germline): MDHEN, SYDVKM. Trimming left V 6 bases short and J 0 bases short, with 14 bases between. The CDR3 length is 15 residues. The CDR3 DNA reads TGTGCCAGCAGCGCGACATCTAATTTGAACACTGAAGCTTTCTTT. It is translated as CASSATSNLNTEAFF.

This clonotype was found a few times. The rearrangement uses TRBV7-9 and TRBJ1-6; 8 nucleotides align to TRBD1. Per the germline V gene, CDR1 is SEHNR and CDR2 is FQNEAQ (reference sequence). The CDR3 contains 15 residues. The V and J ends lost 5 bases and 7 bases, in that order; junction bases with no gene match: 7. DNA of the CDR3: TGTGCCAGCAGCATGGACAGGGTGGGGAATTCACCCCTCCACTTT. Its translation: CASSMDRVGNSPLHF.

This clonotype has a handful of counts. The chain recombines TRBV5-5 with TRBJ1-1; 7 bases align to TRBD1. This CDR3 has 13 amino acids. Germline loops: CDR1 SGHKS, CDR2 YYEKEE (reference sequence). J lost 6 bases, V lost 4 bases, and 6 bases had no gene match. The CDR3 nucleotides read TGTGCCAGCAGCGGGGACAGTCGGTCTGAAGCTTTCTTT. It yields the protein CASSGDSRSEAFF.

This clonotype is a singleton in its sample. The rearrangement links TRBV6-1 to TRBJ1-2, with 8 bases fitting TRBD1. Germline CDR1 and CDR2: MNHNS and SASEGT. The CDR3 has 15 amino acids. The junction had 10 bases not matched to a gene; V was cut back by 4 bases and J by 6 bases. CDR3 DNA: TGTGCCAGCAGTGCATCCAGGGGGCCATTGGATGGCTACACCTTC. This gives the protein CASSASRGPLDGYTF.

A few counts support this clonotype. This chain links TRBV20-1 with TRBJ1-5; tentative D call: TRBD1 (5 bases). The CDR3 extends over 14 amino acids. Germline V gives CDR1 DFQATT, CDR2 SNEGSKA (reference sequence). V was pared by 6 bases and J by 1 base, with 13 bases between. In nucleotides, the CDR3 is TGCAGTGCCGGCGGACAAGACAGCAATCAGCCCCAGCATTTT. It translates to CSAGGQDSNQPQHF.

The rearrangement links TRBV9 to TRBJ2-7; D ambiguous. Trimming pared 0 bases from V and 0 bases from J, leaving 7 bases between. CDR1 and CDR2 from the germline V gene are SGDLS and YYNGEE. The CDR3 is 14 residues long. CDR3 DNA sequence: TGTGCCAGCAGCGTAGGAAGCTACTCCTACGAGCAGTACTTC. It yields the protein CASSVGSYSYEQYF.

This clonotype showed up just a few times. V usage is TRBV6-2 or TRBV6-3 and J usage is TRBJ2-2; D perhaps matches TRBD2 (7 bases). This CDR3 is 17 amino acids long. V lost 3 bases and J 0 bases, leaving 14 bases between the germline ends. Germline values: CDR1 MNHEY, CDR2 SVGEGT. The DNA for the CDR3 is TGTGCCAGCAGTTATAGGGGGGGCGGGCCGAACACCGGGGAGCTGTTTTTT. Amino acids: CASSYRGGGPNTGELFF.

CDR3 in amino acids: CASREPNSPLHF. The CDR3 nucleotides read TGTGCCAGCAGGGAACCTAATTCACCCCTCCACTTT. The J gene is TRBJ1-6, the V gene TRBV6-1; no definite D call. From germline, CDR1 is MNHNS and CDR2 SASEGT. The V and J ends lost 6 bases and 6 bases respectively, with 6 bases between them. This CDR3 is 12 amino acids long.

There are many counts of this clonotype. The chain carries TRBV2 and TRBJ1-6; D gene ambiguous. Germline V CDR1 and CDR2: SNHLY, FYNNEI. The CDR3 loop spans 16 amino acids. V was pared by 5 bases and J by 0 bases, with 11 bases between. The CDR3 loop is CASSYSRSSYNSPLHF. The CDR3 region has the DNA TGTGCCAGCAGTTACAGCAGGAGCTCCTATAATTCACCCCTCCACTTT.

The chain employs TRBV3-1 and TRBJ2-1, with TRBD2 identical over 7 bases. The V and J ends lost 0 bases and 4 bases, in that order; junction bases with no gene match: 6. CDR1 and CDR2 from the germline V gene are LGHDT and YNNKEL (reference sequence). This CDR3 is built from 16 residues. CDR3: CASSQDSSGAYNEQFF. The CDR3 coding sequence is TGTGCCAGCAGCCAAGATTCTAGCGGAGCATACAATGAGCAGTTCTTC.

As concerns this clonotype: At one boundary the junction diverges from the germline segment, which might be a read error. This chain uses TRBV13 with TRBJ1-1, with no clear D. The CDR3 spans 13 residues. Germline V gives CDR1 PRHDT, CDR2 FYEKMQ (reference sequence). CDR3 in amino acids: CASRGRWNTEASF. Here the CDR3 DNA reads TGTGCCAGCAGGGGCCGGTGGAACACTGAAGCTTCCTTT. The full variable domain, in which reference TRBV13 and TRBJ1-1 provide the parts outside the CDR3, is AAGVIQSPRHLIKEKRETATLKCYPIPRHDTVYWYQQGPGQDPQFLISFYEKMQSDKGSIPDRFSAQQFSDYHSELNMSSLELGDSALYFCASRGRWNTEASFGQGTRLTVV.

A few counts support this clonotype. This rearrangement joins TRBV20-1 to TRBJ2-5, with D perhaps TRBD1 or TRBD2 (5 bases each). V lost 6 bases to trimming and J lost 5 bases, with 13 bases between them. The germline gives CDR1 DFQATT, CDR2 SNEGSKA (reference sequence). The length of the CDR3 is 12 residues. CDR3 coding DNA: TGCAGTGCAAAGCCGGGGCAGGAGACCCAGTACTTC. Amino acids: CSAKPGQETQYF.